The 6 T cell receptor beta chains in this list originate from one sample, sequenced in a study of beta chain features in type 1 diabetes. Study observations and caveats: Patients with Type 1 diabetes showed moderately but significantly shorter TCRB CDR3s in all four CD4+ subsets.

What these receptors recognize is not known. Isolated RNA was reverse transcribed in full, so expressed TCRB transcripts were sequenced. The assay was immunoSEQ multiplex PCR, and TCRdb's table has in-frame clones only and misses some. Of over 150,000 clones listed, around 7.9% are singletons. The sequenced sample consisted of central memory CD4+ T cells from blood. These receptor sequences come from a man aged 18 to 30 with type 1 diabetes.

The rearrangement joins TRBV28 to TRBJ1-2; 8 nucleotides align to TRBD1. The V gene end was trimmed by 2 bases and the J gene end by 8 bases; junction bases not matched to a gene: 1. The CDR3 covers 12 residues. Germline V gene lookup returns CDR1 MDHEN and CDR2 SYDVKM. CDR3 DNA sequence: TGTGCCAGCAGTTTACAGGGGGCGGGCTACACCTTC. Amino acid sequence: CASSLQGAGYTF.

This clone was counted between two and nine times. The chain uses TRBV20-1 and TRBJ2-3, with TRBD2 identical over 7 bases. The CDR3 is 10 amino acids. Germline V gene lookup returns CDR1 DFQATT and CDR2 SNEGSKA (reference sequence). The trim removed 3 bases at V and 10 bases at J, leaving 1 base unmatched. CDR3 amino acids: CSASLAAQYF. In DNA, the CDR3 is TGCAGTGCTAGCCTAGCGGCGCAGTATTTT.

This clone has more than one count but fewer than ten. V and J are TRBV1 and TRBJ2-7; TRBD1 is the table's D call and was not checked against the DNA. TRBV1 is listed as a pseudogene. The length of the CDR3 is 15 residues. CDR3 DNA: TGCACCAGCAGTCAACAGGGCCGTTGTTGGTACGAGCAGTACTTC. It specifies CTSSQQGRCWYEQYF.

The V gene is TRBV4-3, the J gene TRBJ1-4, with no clear D. Trimming removed 0 bases at V and 7 bases at J, with 12 bases between. The germline V gene encodes CDR1 LGHNA and CDR2 YSLEER. The CDR3 length is 15 residues. CDR3 sequence: CASSQDFRGGEKLFF. CDR3 in DNA: TGCGCCAGCAGCCAAGATTTCAGAGGCGGTGAAAAACTGTTTTTT.

This clone was observed a handful of times. The V gene is TRBV28, the J gene TRBJ2-3; possibly TRBD1 for D (6 bases). The CDR3 consists of 12 residues. V lost 5 bases to trimming and J lost 5 bases, with 8 bases between them. Germline CDR1 and CDR2: MDHEN and SYDVKM. As DNA, the CDR3 is TGTGCCAGCAGTCTCAGGGGAGATACGCAGTATTTT. It specifies CASSLRGDTQYF.

In this sample, this clone turned up a few times. Other DNA sequences in the sample encode the same CDR3. The chain joins TRBV6-5 to TRBJ1-1; no clear D gene. The CDR3 has 11 amino acids. The germline V gene has CDR1 MNHEY and CDR2 SVGAGI. With 6 bases removed from V and 4 bases from J, the gap between germline ends came to 6 bases. CDR3 DNA: TGTGCCAGCAGACGAGGCACTGAAGCTTTCTTT. It encodes CASRRGTEAFF.